Below, 10 T cell receptor beta chains from the same sample are listed, as sequenced in a study of shared clonotypes between healthy human individuals. CD45RO-negative, CCR7-selected cells formed the naive CD8 fraction, which excluded terminally differentiated effector memory CD45RA+ cells. Produced via immunoSEQ multiplex PCR; TCRdb's table is partial and in-frame only. The table shows approximately 590,000 clones, with just under 97% occurring only once. The sequenced sample consisted of naive CD8+ T cells sorted from blood. The receptors shown here come from a woman aged 25 to 39 in good health.

The rearrangement links TRBV18 to TRBJ2-7; TRBD2 aligns across 14 bases. Trimming cost V 3 bases and J 4 bases; bases outside gene matches: 2. The CDR3 runs to 15 residues. The germline V gene encodes CDR1 KGHSH and CDR2 LQKENI. The CDR3 is CASSPGLAGVYEQYF. In DNA form, the CDR3 reads TGTGCCAGCTCACCGGGACTAGCGGGGGTTTACGAGCAGTACTTC.

The gene calls are TRBV11-2 and TRBJ2-3; D is ambiguous. V shed 8 bases and J shed 6 bases, with 6 bases lying between them. This CDR3 has 10 residues. Germline V CDR1 and CDR2: SGHAT, FQNNGV. This CDR3 is CASDIDTQYF. Written as DNA, the CDR3 is TGTGCCAGCGATATCGATACGCAGTATTTT.

This clone was seen a single time. The chain joins TRBV9 to TRBJ2-7; the match to TRBD2 covers 8 bases. V was pared by 0 bases and J by 5 bases, with 4 bases of the junction left unmatched. This CDR3 has 14 residues. Germline values: CDR1 SGDLS, CDR2 YYNGEE. The CDR3 DNA reads TGTGCCAGCAGCGTAGCGGGAGGGTTAGACGAGCAGTACTTC. Its translation: CASSVAGGLDEQYF. Together with reference TRBV9 and TRBJ2-7, the CDR3 gives the full variable domain: DSGVTQTPKHLITATGQRVTLRCSPRSGDLSVYWYQQSLDQGLQFLIQYYNGEERAKGNILERFSAQQFPDLHSELNLSSLELGDSALYFCASSVAGGLDEQYFGPGTRLTVT.

The chain has TRBV4-2 and TRBJ2-1; D perhaps matches TRBD2 (5 bases). The CDR3 extends over 14 amino acids. The germline gives CDR1 LGHNA, CDR2 YNFKEQ. V was trimmed by 5 bases and J by 7 bases, leaving 15 bases between them. The DNA for the CDR3 is TGTGCCAGCAGCTCGCCGGGGAGTGGGAATGAGCAGTTCTTC. As protein: CASSSPGSGNEQFF.

CDR3 DNA sequence: TGTGCCAGCAGCGGCTCTCTTAGCGGGAGGGCCGGGACCGGGGAGCTGTTTTTT. Its translation is CASSGSLSGRAGTGELFF. The V call is TRBV9, the J call TRBJ2-2; 11 bases match TRBD2. The CDR3 totals 18 residues. The V and J ends lost 3 bases and 5 bases, in that order; junction bases with no gene match: 12. The V gene's germline CDR1 is SGDLS and CDR2 YYNGEE.

The J gene is TRBJ2-3, the V gene TRBV11-2; TRBD1 matches at 9 bases. The CDR3 covers 16 residues. Looked up from germline, CDR1 is SGHAT and CDR2 is FQNNGV. J lost 1 base, V lost 5 bases, and 7 bases had no gene match. The CDR3 coding sequence is TGTGCCAGCAGCCTAGGGACAGGGTTTCGCACAGATACGCAGTATTTT. Translating it yields CASSLGTGFRTDTQYF.

The V gene is TRBV19, the J gene TRBJ2-7, with TRBD1 matching over 7 bases. This CDR3 spans 14 amino acids. Germline trimming cut 5 bases from V and 2 bases from J; bases unmatched to any gene: 6. Germline loops: CDR1 LNHDA, CDR2 SQIVND (reference sequence). The CDR3 protein is CASSHQGVTYEQYF. CDR3 bases: TGTGCCAGTAGTCATCAGGGGGTTACCTACGAGCAGTACTTC.

The rearrangement uses TRBV6-5 and TRBJ2-7; D not resolved. V lost 0 bases to trimming and J lost 4 bases, with 10 bases between them. The CDR3 is 14 residues long. Germline CDR1 is MNHEY and CDR2 is SVGAGI. CDR3 sequence (DNA): TGTGCCAGCAGTTACTCGACGGACGGGTACGAGCAGTACTTC. Translated, it gives CASSYSTDGYEQYF.

The chain links TRBV7-6 to TRBJ2-5; D is uncertain. This CDR3 comprises 13 residues. In germline, CDR1 is SGHVS, CDR2 FNYEAQ. V was clipped by 4 bases and J by 5 bases, with 11 bases between them. Written as DNA, the CDR3 is TGTGCCAGCAGCTCCGAGGTGCGCGAGACCCAGTACTTC. It translates to CASSSEVRETQYF.

The chain couples TRBV29-1 to TRBJ2-3; TRBD2 aligns across 7 bases. The germline V gene encodes CDR1 SQVTM and CDR2 ANQGSEA. The V gene end was trimmed by 0 bases and the J gene end by 2 bases; junction bases not matched to a gene: 14. The CDR3 runs 18 residues. For the CDR3, the DNA is TGCAGCGTTGAAGATGTGGGGGGTCGGCGGGAGCACACAGATACGCAGTATTTT. It translates to CSVEDVGGRREHTDTQYF.